The sequence of this TCR beta chain was determined in a study of blood T cell repertoires in COVID-19. Looking at the study overall: Both acute and convalescent COVID-19 samples were obtained from the United States, Italy and Spain. PBMCs, B-cell-depleted T cells, or T cells were the source of the cDNA or gDNA that made up the material.

The protocol was immunoSEQ multiplex PCR, while the TCRdb copy is restricted to in-frame clones and leaves out a portion. Seen here are 200,000 to 300,000 clones, roughly 86% observed once, and the top ten hold 0.65% to 0.9%. J gave up 0 bases and V 2 bases, and 11 bases lay outside the gene matches. From germline, CDR1 is SEHNR and CDR2 FQNEAQ (reference sequence). This CDR3 has 18 amino acids. The TCR sequence derives from a woman aged 25-40 years with acute or convalescent COVID-19. Material for sequencing was peripheral blood. The chain uses TRBV7-9 and TRBJ2-7, with 9 bases aligning to TRBD1. CDR3 sequence reads: CASSLPRGRDRDSYEQYF. CDR3 DNA sequence: TGTGCCAGCAGCTTACCAAGGGGTCGGGACAGGGACTCCTACGAGCAGTACTTC.